This T cell receptor beta chain emerged from a study of glioma-infiltrating T cells. Whole-study findings and limits: Non-neoplastic patients had below-expected tissue-blood divergence, while all gliomas exceeded expectation.

TCR alpha and beta CDR3 regions were amplified from RNA using iRepertoire nested multiplex PCR. Input was roughly 100-450 ng of tissue mRNA or PBMC total RNA. TCRdb processed the multiplex PCR reads anew with MiXCR; each CDR3 protein has one entry. The table includes approximately 93,000 distinct CDR3 sequences, roughly 40% detected once. CDR1 is SGHTA and CDR2 is FQGNSA in the germline V gene. This CDR3 comprises 15 residues. Comment on this clonotype: Its target is unknown. One end of the junction varies from germline; a read error may be responsible.

This clonotype was obtained from a human donor with low-grade glioma or glioblastoma, undergoing nonglioma brain surgery, or in good health (not recorded which). The rearrangement joins TRBV7-2 to TRBJ2-1, with TRBD2 as a possible D gene (6 bases). Sequencing input: glioma tissue, nonneoplastic brain tissue, or PBMCs (not recorded which). The CDR3 region has the DNA TGTGCCAGTAGCTTGGGAGGACGGGAACGCAATGAGCAGTCCTTC. Protein: CASSLGGRERNEQSF.